Reported below is one T cell receptor (beta chain). The record originates from a study of glioma-infiltrating T cells after dendritic cell vaccination. The PCR used 60 V beta and 13 J beta primers. The table came from immunoSEQ multiplex PCR; TCRdb's copy has only in-frame clones and leaves some out. The sample comprises around 89,000 clones, 80% to 90% of which are singletons, and less than 20% rests with the top ten. This CDR3 is 16 amino acids long. Germline CDR1 SGHNT, CDR2 YENEEA. The junction had 9 bases not matched to a gene; V was cut back by 1 base and J by 4 bases. This chain joins TRBV11-3 and TRBJ1-1; 7 positions match TRBD1. This TCR was sampled from a human donor with glioblastoma. Specimen: blood, collected before dendritic cell vaccination. CDR3 protein: CASSLVEGARVTEAFF. The CDR3, as DNA: TGTGCCAGCAGCTTAGTTGAGGGGGCGCGGGTCACTGAAGCTTTCTTT.